A selection of T cell receptor beta chains follows, all from one sample in a study of OX40 agonist ivuxolimab in advanced cancers. Using immunoSEQ multiplex PCR, the repertoire was profiled, and TCRdb retains in-frame clones only, with some absent. This sample has around 70,000 clones, with approximately 90% found just once. Sequencing was performed on CD4+ or CD8+ T cells sorted from blood, taken in a trial of the OX40 agonist ivuxolimab. The source of these receptors is an adult with an advanced solid tumor such as melanoma, head and neck, liver or kidney cancer. Each CDR3 is given with its conserved first and last residue. Each record gives: D gene, clone size, V gene, J gene, CDR3 DNA, CDR3 protein. The D gene is left open where the match is weak. Some rows have no size entry. The others give once, few or many, or a class for an expanded clone.

D gene: TRBD2
clone size: NA
V gene: TRBV4-2
J gene: TRBJ2-3
CDR3 DNA: TGTGCCAGCAGCCAAGATCGAACTAGCGGGTTCTCGGGGAAGTATTTT
CDR3 protein: CASSQDRTSGFSGKYF

D gene: NA
clone size: NA
V gene: TRBV7-9
J gene: TRBJ2-1
CDR3 DNA: TGTGCCAGCAGCTCTGACATCGATGAGCAGTTCTTC
CDR3 protein: CASSSDIDEQFF

D gene: NA
clone size: NA
V gene: TRBV27
J gene: TRBJ2-5
CDR3 DNA: TGTGCCAGCAGTTCCTTTACGGGAGCGGAGACCCAGTACTTC
CDR3 protein: CASSSFTGAETQYF

D gene: NA
clone size: NA
V gene: TRBV7-9
J gene: TRBJ1-6
CDR3 DNA: TGTGCCAGCAGCTTAAGGGGCCCCTCCTATAATTCACCCCTCCACTTT
CDR3 protein: CASSLRGPSYNSPLHF

D gene: TRBD1
clone size: NA
V gene: TRBV4-3
J gene: TRBJ1-1
CDR3 DNA: TGCGCCAGCAGCCAAGTACAGGGGATAAACACTGAAGCTTTCTTT
CDR3 protein: CASSQVQGINTEAFF

D gene: NA
clone size: once
V gene: TRBV7-9
J gene: TRBJ1-2
CDR3 DNA: TGTGCCAGCAGCTTTTTGGAGGGCCGAGAACATGGCTACACCTTC
CDR3 protein: CASSFLEGREHGYTF

D gene: NA
clone size: NA
V gene: TRBV27
J gene: TRBJ1-1
CDR3 DNA: TGTGCCAGCAAGGGGGGGGGAAACACTGAAGCTTTCTTT
CDR3 protein: CASKGGGNTEAFF

D gene: NA
clone size: NA
V gene: TRBV7-8
J gene: TRBJ2-7
CDR3 DNA: TGTGCCAGCAGCCCGGGGGCCTACGAGCAGTACTTC
CDR3 protein: CASSPGAYEQYF

D gene: NA
clone size: NA
V gene: TRBV27
J gene: TRBJ2-2
CDR3 DNA: TGTGCCAGCAGTTGGGGTTACGGGGAGCTGTTTTTT
CDR3 protein: CASSWGYGELFF

D gene: NA
clone size: NA
V gene: TRBV30
J gene: TRBJ2-3
CDR3 DNA: TGTGCCTGGAGATTAGGGCGGGGACCCACAGATACGCAGTATTTT
CDR3 protein: CAWRLGRGPTDTQYF

D gene: NA
clone size: NA
V gene: TRBV7-9
J gene: TRBJ2-1
CDR3 DNA: TGTGCCAGCAGCTCCGGGGGTGGGTTCTTC
CDR3 protein: CASSSGGGFF

D gene: TRBD2
clone size: NA
V gene: TRBV5-1
J gene: TRBJ2-7
CDR3 DNA: TGCGCCAGCAGCTTTCCGGGACTAGCGGGGAACGAGCAGTACTTC
CDR3 protein: CASSFPGLAGNEQYF

D gene: NA
clone size: NA
V gene: TRBV13
J gene: TRBJ2-5
CDR3 DNA: TGTGCCAGCCTCCGGGACTCCGATGTAGGCCGGGAGACCCAGTACTTC
CDR3 protein: CASLRDSDVGRETQYF

D gene: NA
clone size: NA
V gene: TRBV6-5
J gene: TRBJ2-1
CDR3 DNA: TGTGCCAGCAGTTATGTGAACAGCCTCAATGAGCAGTTCTTC
CDR3 protein: CASSYVNSLNEQFF

D gene: TRBD2
clone size: NA
V gene: TRBV4-1
J gene: TRBJ2-3
CDR3 DNA: TGCGCCAGCAGCCCTTCGGTGACTAGCACTCTGCCGGATACGCAGTATTTT
CDR3 protein: CASSPSVTSTLPDTQYF